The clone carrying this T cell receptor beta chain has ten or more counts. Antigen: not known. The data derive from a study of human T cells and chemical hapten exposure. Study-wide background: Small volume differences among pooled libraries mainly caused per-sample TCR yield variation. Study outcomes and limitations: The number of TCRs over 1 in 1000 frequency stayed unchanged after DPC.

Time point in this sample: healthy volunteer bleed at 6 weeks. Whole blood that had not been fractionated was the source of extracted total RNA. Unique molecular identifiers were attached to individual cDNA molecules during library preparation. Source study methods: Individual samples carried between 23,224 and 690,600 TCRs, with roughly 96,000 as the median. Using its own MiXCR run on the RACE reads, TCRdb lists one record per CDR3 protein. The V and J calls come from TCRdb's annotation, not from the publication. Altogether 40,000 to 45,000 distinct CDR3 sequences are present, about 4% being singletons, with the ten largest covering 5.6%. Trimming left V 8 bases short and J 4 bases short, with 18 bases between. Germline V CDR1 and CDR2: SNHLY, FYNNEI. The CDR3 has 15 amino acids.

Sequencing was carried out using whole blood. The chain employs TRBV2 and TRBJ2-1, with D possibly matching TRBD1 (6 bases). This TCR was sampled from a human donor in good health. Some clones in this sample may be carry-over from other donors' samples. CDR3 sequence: CASGEDQGRYNEQFF. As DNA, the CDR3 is TGTGCCAGCGGAGAGGACCAGGGGCGATACAATGAGCAGTTCTTC.